This T cell receptor (beta chain) was recovered during a study of OX40 agonist ivuxolimab in advanced cancers. Autoimmune disease history or systemic immunosuppression led to patients being barred. With baseline, cycle 4 day 1, and cycle 7 day 1 as timepoints, blood was sampled. In germline, CDR1 is SGHRS, CDR2 YFSETQ. The CDR3 contains 15 residues. Trimming stripped 1 base from V and 2 bases from J, with 12 bases between. The table came from immunoSEQ multiplex PCR; TCRdb's copy has only in-frame clones and leaves some out. The sample carries around 80,000 clones, more than 75% recorded once. Sequenced here: CD4+ or CD8+ T cells sorted from blood, sampled in a trial of the OX40 agonist ivuxolimab. This receptor was obtained from an adult with an advanced solid tumor such as melanoma, head and neck, liver or kidney cancer. The rearrangement uses TRBV5-1 and TRBJ2-5, with TRBD2 as a possible D gene (7 bases). The CDR3 DNA reads as TGCGCCAGCAGCTTGACGGGGGGCCCTCAAGAGACCCAGTACTTC. It specifies CASSLTGGPQETQYF.